This TCR beta chain comes out of a study of response to subunit inactivated influenza vaccine. This clonotype was counted at least ten times. What it binds is unknown. The CDR3 covers 15 residues. CDR1 and CDR2 (germline): LGHNA, YSLEER. V was shortened by 0 bases and J by 3 bases, with 11 bases between the two germline ends. TCRdb reprocessed the RT-PCR reads with MiXCR, giving one entry per CDR3 protein. This table has 490,000 or so distinct CDR3 sequences, 7.5% to 8.5% appearing once. Overall study findings and caveats: Authors suggested that a seasonal influenza vaccination recruits few new T cells each time.

The chain employs TRBV4-3 and TRBJ2-5; D is unresolved. This TCR was sampled from a man in his fifties or sixties who received an inactivated influenza vaccine. Sequenced material: PBMCs from blood, taken around 2 years after vaccination. CDR3 bases: TGCGCCAGCAGCCAAGATTCTAGAGAAAAAGAGACCCAGTACTTC. Amino acids: CASSQDSREKETQYF.